This T cell receptor beta chain was documented in a study of T cells in Graves' hyperthyroidism and ophthalmopathy. Overall study results and limits: In the blood, most expanded thyroid clonotypes above 0.001 appeared as well. Prediction of ophthalmopathy progression came a median roughly 6.6 months pre-onset.

There are a few counts of this clonotype. Antigen unknown. V was clipped by 0 bases and J by 0 bases; unmatched bases: 6. CDR1 SGDLS and CDR2 YYNGEE come from the germline V gene. CDR3 length: 19 residues. Amplification yielded TCR beta CDR3 regions, with RNA transcripts as the source. HTBI primers were employed in a first-round RT-PCR of the TCR CDR3. TCRdb analysed the multiplex PCR reads with MiXCR anew, one entry per CDR3 protein. The sample holds about 620,000 distinct CDR3 sequences, around 15% seen once. The study enrolled patients aged 18 to 65 with newly diagnosed hyperthyroidism of under 2 months' duration. Based on clinical symptoms, serum thyroxine and TRAb, thyroid ultrasound and orbital computed tomography, diagnoses were reached.

The source of this sequence is a woman aged 25 to 39 with Graves' hyperthyroidism. Material: blood. V gene TRBV9 combines with J gene TRBJ2-2; 12 bases agree with TRBD2. The CDR3 sequence is CASSVASSGRESNTGELFF. In DNA, the CDR3 is TGTGCCAGCAGCGTAGCTTCTAGCGGGAGGGAATCGAACACCGGGGAGCTGTTTTTT.